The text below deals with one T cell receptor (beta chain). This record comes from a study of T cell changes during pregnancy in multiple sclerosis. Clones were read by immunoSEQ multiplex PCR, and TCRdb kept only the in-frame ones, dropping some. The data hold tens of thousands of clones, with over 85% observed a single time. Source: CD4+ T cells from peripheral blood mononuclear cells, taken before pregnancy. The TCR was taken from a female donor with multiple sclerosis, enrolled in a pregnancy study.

In DNA form, the CDR3 reads TGCGCCAGCAGCTTTAAACCGGGACAGGGTGCTCTGAGTGGAAACACCATATATTTT. It codes for CASSFKPGQGALSGNTIYF. This sequence joins TRBV5-1 and TRBJ1-3, with 9 bases fitting TRBD1. The germline gives CDR1 SGHRS, CDR2 YFSETQ. The CDR3 consists of 19 residues. The junction had 15 bases not matched to a gene; V was cut back by 2 bases and J by 3 bases.